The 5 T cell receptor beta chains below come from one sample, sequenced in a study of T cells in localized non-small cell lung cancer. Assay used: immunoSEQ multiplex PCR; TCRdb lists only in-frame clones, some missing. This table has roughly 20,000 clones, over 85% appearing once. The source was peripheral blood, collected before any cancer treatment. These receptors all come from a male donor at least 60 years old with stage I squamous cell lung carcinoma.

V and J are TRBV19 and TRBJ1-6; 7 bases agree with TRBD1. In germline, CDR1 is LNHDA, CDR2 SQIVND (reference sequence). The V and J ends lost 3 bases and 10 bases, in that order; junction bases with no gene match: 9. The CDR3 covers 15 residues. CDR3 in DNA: TGTGCCAGTAGTATCAGACAGGGTGTCGGATCACCCCTCCACTTT. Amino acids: CASSIRQGVGSPLHF.

DNA for the CDR3: TGTGCCAGCAGCTTAGTACGCAGGGGCCAGACCCAGTACTTC. Amino acids: CASSLVRRGQTQYF. V is TRBV7-2 and J is TRBJ2-5, with D possibly TRBD1 on 6 matching bases. V was clipped by 1 base and J by 6 bases, with 12 bases between them. Germline V CDR1 and CDR2: SGHTA, FQGNSA. This CDR3 is 14 amino acids long. Full variable domain (remainder filled in from reference TRBV7-2 and TRBJ2-5): GAGVSQSPSNKVTEKGKDVELRCDPISGHTALYWYRQSLGQGLEFLIYFQGNSAPDKSGLPSDRFSAERTGGSVSTLTIQRTQQEDSAVYLCASSLVRRGQTQYFGPGTRLLVL.

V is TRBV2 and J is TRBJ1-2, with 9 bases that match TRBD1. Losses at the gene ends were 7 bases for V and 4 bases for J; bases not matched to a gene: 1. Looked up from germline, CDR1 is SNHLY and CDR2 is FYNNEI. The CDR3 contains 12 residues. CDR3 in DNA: TGTGCCAGCACGGGACAGGGCTATGGCTACACCTTC. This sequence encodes CASTGQGYGYTF.

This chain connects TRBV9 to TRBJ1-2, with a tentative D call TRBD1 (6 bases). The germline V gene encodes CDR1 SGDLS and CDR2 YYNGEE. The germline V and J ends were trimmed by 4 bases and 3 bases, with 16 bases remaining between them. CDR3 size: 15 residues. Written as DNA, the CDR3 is TGTGCCAGCAGCCCGGATGGGGGGCCTGACTATGGCTACACCTTC. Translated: CASSPDGGPDYGYTF.

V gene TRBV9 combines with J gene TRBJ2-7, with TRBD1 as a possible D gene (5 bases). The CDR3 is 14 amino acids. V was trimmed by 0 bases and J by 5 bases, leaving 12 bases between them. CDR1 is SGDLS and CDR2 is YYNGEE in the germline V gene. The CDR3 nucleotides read TGTGCCAGCAGCGTAGGGCACAGGTTCGACGAGCAGTACTTC. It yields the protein CASSVGHRFDEQYF.